The clone carrying this T cell receptor beta chain occurred a few times. The antigen remains unidentified. For the second PCR, which ran for about 6 to 11 cycles, a sample-barcoded 5' primer and a J-beta primer mix were used. One entry per CDR3 protein results from TCRdb running MiXCR on the 5' RACE reads. There are some 1,000,000 distinct CDR3 sequences in the sample; around 25% occur only once, and 0.65% to 0.95% lies in the top ten. The germline V and J ends were trimmed by 1 base and 2 bases, with 7 bases remaining between them. CDR1 SGHNT and CDR2 YYREEE come from the germline V gene (reference sequence). This CDR3 is built from 14 residues. This sample stems from a study of blood T cells in healthy people across ages. Study-level information: Per two T cells, about one barcoded beta molecule was captured through template switching.

Study-wide findings and caveats: The study found more naive CD4+ cells and higher diversity in long-lived than aged donors.

These same data were also listed under a study on T cells of mothers and their children.

This TCR was sampled from a girl aged 2 to 9 in good health. This chain uses TRBV5-4 with TRBJ2-1, with D unresolved. Material: blood. This CDR3 is CASSLRAAYNEQFF. The CDR3 DNA sequence: TGTGCCAGCAGCTTGAGGGCAGCCTACAATGAGCAGTTCTTC.